The present entry profiles one TCR beta chain with its context. What it recognizes is unknown. Germline loops: CDR1 LNHDA, CDR2 SQIVND (reference sequence). The ends were cut back, 5 bases at V and 4 bases at J, with 11 bases in the middle. This CDR3 is built from 13 residues. The data stem from a study of T cell responses to AZD1222 COVID-19 vaccine. Whole-study findings and limits: Distributed over spike, vaccine-associated CD4 TCRs predominated at 160-218 and 743-854. Donors were mostly white British, more females; clonal diversity possibly underestimated.

Method: immunoSEQ multiplex PCR; TCRdb's copy keeps in-frame clones and lacks some. The sample records about 150,000 clones, more than 75% being singletons. This clonotype originated in an adult who received the AZD1222 COVID-19 vaccine. The chain joins TRBV19 to TRBJ1-2; the D is unclear. Sequencing was performed on peripheral blood, taken 28 days after the second AZD1222 dose. CDR3 region: CASSPSGGYGYTF. CDR3 sequence (DNA): TGTGCCAGTAGTCCCTCGGGAGGCTATGGCTACACCTTC.